The rows below give T cell receptor beta chains drawn from one sample of a study of cytomegalovirus exposure and HLA in healthy donors. Only in-frame clones appear in the TCRdb table, and some are missing; sequencing was by immunoSEQ multiplex PCR. The repertoire holds 170,000 or so clones, with 80% to 85% as singletons. Sequencing was performed on PBMCs. Receptor source: a young woman in good health and CMV-seropositive. CDR3s include the opening cysteine and the closing phenylalanine or tryptophan. The D gene is left open where the match is weak. Expanded clones are given a class, and other clones once, few, many or no size at all.

D: .; V: TRBV18; length: 13; size: .; J: TRBJ1-2; CDR3: CASSPTGMDGYTF; DNA: TGTGCCAGCTCACCCACAGGGATGGATGGCTACACCTTC
D: .; V: TRBV5-6; length: 16; size: .; J: TRBJ2-1; CDR3: CASSTDRNNPYNEQFF; DNA: TGTGCCAGCAGCACCGACAGAAACAATCCCTACAATGAGCAGTTCTTC
D: TRBD2; V: TRBV6-6; length: 13; size: .; J: TRBJ2-1; CDR3: CASSRLAYNEQFF; DNA: TGTGCCAGCTCGAGACTAGCTTACAATGAGCAGTTCTTC
D: .; V: TRBV19; length: 13; size: few; J: TRBJ1-1; CDR3: CASSIDGVMGAFF; DNA: TGTGCCAGTAGTATAGACGGGGTGATGGGAGCTTTCTTT
D: TRBD2; V: TRBV27; length: 13; size: once; J: TRBJ2-1; CDR3: CASSSVAGSEQFF; DNA: TGTGCCAGCAGTTCCGTAGCGGGGTCTGAGCAGTTCTTC
D: .; V: TRBV12-5; length: 14; size: .; J: TRBJ2-3; CDR3: CASGPGLSTDTQYF; DNA: TGTGCTAGTGGTCCCGGACTAAGCACAGATACGCAGTATTTT
D: .; V: TRBV6-6; length: 15; size: .; J: TRBJ1-5; CDR3: CASKAAKTINQPQHF; DNA: TGTGCCAGCAAGGCAGCCAAGACAATAAATCAGCCCCAGCATTTT
D: .; V: TRBV5-6; length: 16; size: once; J: TRBJ1-2; CDR3: CASNPRALQLAYGYTF; DNA: TGTGCCAGCAACCCTCGCGCATTACAGCTAGCATATGGCTACACCTTC
D: .; V: TRBV6-6; length: 13; size: .; J: TRBJ1-5; CDR3: CASSPQANQPQHF; DNA: TGTGCCAGCAGCCCCCAGGCCAATCAGCCCCAGCATTTT
D: .; V: TRBV5-1; length: 12; size: once; J: TRBJ2-3; CDR3: CASLSPGDTQYF; DNA: TGCGCCAGCCTTAGCCCGGGGGATACGCAGTATTTT
D: .; V: TRBV10-3; length: 14; size: few; J: TRBJ1-1; CDR3: CAISVAGGDTEAFF; DNA: TGTGCCATCAGTGTAGCGGGGGGTGACACTGAAGCTTTCTTT
D: TRBD1; V: TRBV5-1; length: 15; size: few; J: TRBJ2-2; CDR3: CASSYGTVGTGELFF; DNA: TGCGCCAGCAGCTACGGGACAGTCGGGACCGGGGAGCTGTTTTTT
D: .; V: TRBV5-1; length: 12; size: .; J: TRBJ2-2; CDR3: CASSEGTGELFF; DNA: TGCGCCAGCAGCGAGGGTACCGGGGAGCTGTTTTTT
D: TRBD2; V: TRBV18; length: 14; size: .; J: TRBJ2-1; CDR3: CASSPLAGGYEQFF; DNA: TGTGCCAGCTCACCCCTAGCGGGGGGCTATGAGCAGTTCTTC
D: TRBD1; V: TRBV5-8; length: 16; size: .; J: TRBJ1-4; CDR3: CASSSDAGTGNEKLFF; DNA: TGTGCCAGCAGCTCGGATGCCGGGACAGGGAATGAAAAACTGTTTTTT
D: TRBD2; V: TRBV6-1; length: 17; size: once; J: TRBJ2-3; CDR3: CASSGTSGGRSTDTQYF; DNA: TGTGCCAGCAGTGGGACTAGCGGGGGCCGGAGTACAGATACGCAGTATTTT
D: TRBD1; V: TRBV5-6; length: 17; size: once; J: TRBJ1-3; CDR3: CASSFPDRARSGNTIYF; DNA: TGTGCCAGCAGCTTCCCGGACAGGGCGAGATCTGGAAACACCATATATTTT
D: .; V: TRBV19; length: 12; size: few; J: TRBJ1-2; CDR3: CASSISVYGYTF; DNA: TGTGCCAGTAGTATTTCAGTGTATGGCTACACCTTC
D: .; V: TRBV7-9; length: 13; size: few; J: TRBJ1-4; CDR3: CASSSMSGEKLFF; DNA: TGTGCCAGCAGCTCTATGTCGGGGGAAAAACTGTTTTTT
D: TRBD1; V: TRBV6-5; length: 14; size: .; J: TRBJ2-7; CDR3: CASSAGTGTRAQYF; DNA: TGTGCCAGCAGTGCCGGGACAGGGACCCGGGCGCAGTACTTC
D: .; V: TRBV27; length: 14; size: .; J: TRBJ2-5; CDR3: CASSLWAGAETQYF; DNA: TGTGCCAGCAGTTTATGGGCGGGGGCAGAGACCCAGTACTTC
D: .; V: TRBV5-1; length: 14; size: .; J: TRBJ2-7; CDR3: CASSLVSNTYEQYF; DNA: TGCGCCAGCAGCTTGGTTAGCAACACCTACGAGCAGTACTTC
D: TRBD2; V: TRBV9; length: 14; size: .; J: TRBJ2-7; CDR3: CASSVEPSGNEQYF; DNA: TGTGCCAGCAGCGTAGAGCCTAGCGGGAATGAGCAGTACTTC
D: TRBD1; V: TRBV5-1; length: 13; size: .; J: TRBJ2-7; CDR3: CASSADRDNEQYF; DNA: TGCGCCAGCAGCGCGGACAGGGATAACGAGCAGTACTTC
D: .; V: TRBV5-1; length: 15; size: .; J: TRBJ2-1; CDR3: CASSLEAGAYNEQFF; DNA: TGCGCCAGCAGCTTGGAGGCAGGGGCGTACAATGAGCAGTTCTTC
D: .; V: TRBV5-3; length: 14; size: .; J: TRBJ2-2; CDR3: CARSLGVFTGELFF; DNA: TGTGCCAGAAGCTTGGGCGTATTCACCGGGGAGCTGTTTTTT
D: TRBD2; V: TRBV9; length: 16; size: .; J: TRBJ2-5; CDR3: CASSVANRGGSETQYF; DNA: TGTGCCAGCAGCGTAGCTAATCGGGGGGGAAGTGAGACCCAGTACTTC
D: TRBD2; V: TRBV18; length: 14; size: .; J: TRBJ2-1; CDR3: CASSPGRGWDEQFF; DNA: TGTGCCAGCTCCCCCGGGCGGGGGTGGGATGAGCAGTTCTTC
D: .; V: TRBV7-2; length: 13; size: .; J: TRBJ1-2; CDR3: CASSPLRLYGYTF; DNA: TGTGCCAGCAGCCCCCTGAGGCTCTATGGCTACACCTTC
D: .; V: TRBV4-1; length: 14; size: .; J: TRBJ1-4; CDR3: CASSQGDRGEKLFF; DNA: TGCGCCAGCAGCCAAGGAGACAGAGGTGAAAAACTGTTTTTT
D: TRBD1; V: TRBV27; length: 14; size: .; J: TRBJ1-5; CDR3: CASSLGTGGQPQHF; DNA: TGTGCCAGCAGTCTGGGGACAGGGGGCCAGCCCCAGCATTTT
D: TRBD1; V: TRBV5-1; length: 18; size: .; J: TRBJ2-2; CDR3: CASSLEGLGTGRTGELFF; DNA: TGCGCCAGCAGCTTGGAAGGCCTCGGGACAGGGAGAACCGGGGAGCTGTTTTTT
D: .; V: TRBV7-3; length: 15; size: .; J: TRBJ1-3; CDR3: CASSRHHGVGNTIYF; DNA: TGTGCCAGCAGCCGCCATCACGGGGTTGGAAACACCATATATTTT
D: TRBD2; V: TRBV9; length: 18; size: .; J: TRBJ2-1; CDR3: CASSVKEIKLAGGNEQFF; DNA: TGTGCCAGCAGCGTAAAGGAAATAAAACTAGCGGGGGGAAATGAGCAGTTCTTC
D: .; V: TRBV7-9; length: 15; size: .; J: TRBJ2-2; CDR3: CASSLASGNTGELFF; DNA: TGTGCCAGCAGCTTAGCTTCGGGAAACACCGGGGAGCTGTTTTTT
D: .; V: TRBV6-5; length: 16; size: .; J: TRBJ2-5; CDR3: CASSYSFRASQETQYF; DNA: TGTGCCAGCAGTTACTCATTCAGGGCTTCTCAAGAGACCCAGTACTTC
D: .; V: TRBV6-6; length: 16; size: .; J: TRBJ1-1; CDR3: CASSRTLQGLNTEAFF; DNA: TGTGCCAGCAGTAGGACCTTGCAGGGGTTGAACACTGAAGCTTTCTTT
D: .; V: TRBV5-4; length: 15; size: .; J: TRBJ2-5; CDR3: CASSLGGVEAKTQYF; DNA: TGTGCCAGCAGCTTGGGCGGGGTCGAGGCAAAGACCCAGTACTTC
D: .; V: TRBV5-4; length: 14; size: .; J: TRBJ2-7; CDR3: CASRADLSSYEQYF; DNA: TGTGCCAGCAGGGCGGACTTGTCCTCCTACGAGCAGTACTTC
D: .; V: TRBV4-1; length: 17; size: once; J: TRBJ2-6; CDR3: CASSLLGLTSGANVLTF; DNA: TGCGCCAGCAGCCTTCTCGGACTCACCTCTGGGGCCAACGTCCTGACTTTC
D: TRBD1; V: TRBV4-1; length: 17; size: .; J: TRBJ1-5; CDR3: CASSPKAGDSSNQPQHF; DNA: TGCGCCAGCAGCCCTAAGGCCGGGGACAGCAGCAATCAGCCCCAGCATTTT